These T cell receptor beta chains were read from a single sample in a study of cytomegalovirus exposure and HLA in healthy donors. TCRdb's table, derived via immunoSEQ multiplex PCR, lists solely in-frame clones and lacks some. There are about 180,000 clones in the sample; 80% occur only once, and 1% lies in the top ten. The sequencing sample was made of PBMCs. These TCRs come from a woman between 50 and 59 years old in good health and CMV-seropositive. The CDR3 runs from the conserved cysteine through the conserved F or W. A D gene is named only where the DNA matches it firmly. Only part of the rows carry a size: once, few, many, or a class if the clone is expanded.

size	V	length	J	D	DNA	CDR3
-	TRBV28	11	TRBJ1-2	-	TGTGCCAGCAGTCCGACTGGCGGCTACACCTTC	CASSPTGGYTF
-	TRBV2	16	TRBJ2-1	TRBD2	TGTGCCAGCAGTACCCACAGGGCTAGCGGGGGCAATGAGCAGTTCTTC	CASSTHRASGGNEQFF
-	TRBV5-4	15	TRBJ2-4	TRBD1	TGTGCCAGCAGCCTCGTAGGGGGCGCGGGAAACATTCAGTACTTC	CASSLVGGAGNIQYF
-	TRBV7-3	16	TRBJ2-2	-	TGTTCCAGCAGCCCCGAACTGGGGGGGCCGTACGGGGAGCTGTTTTTT	CSSSPELGGPYGELFF
-	TRBV7-2	14	TRBJ1-1	TRBD1	TGTGCCAGCAGCGCCAGGGGGCCGAGCACTGAAGCTTTCTTT	CASSARGPSTEAFF
-	TRBV4-3	15	TRBJ1-6	-	TGCGCCAGCAGCCAGGGGGAGGGGCTAGTTTCACCCCTCCACTTT	CASSQGEGLVSPLHF
-	TRBV7-9	16	TRBJ2-7	TRBD2	TGTGCCATCTATTCGAGCGGGAGAGGTGGGGGCTACGAGCAGTACTTC	CAIYSSGRGGGYEQYF
few	TRBV18	13	TRBJ2-1	-	TGTGCCAGCTCACGCCCCACTACCAATGAGCAGTTCTTC	CASSRPTTNEQFF
-	TRBV7-2	13	TRBJ1-2	TRBD1	TGTGCCAGCAGCCCACCGGGACAGGAGTCCCTCACCTTC	CASSPPGQESLTF
-	TRBV9	16	TRBJ2-3	TRBD2	TGTGCCAGCAGCGTTGGGACTAGCGGGGGTCGTGATACGCAGTATTTT	CASSVGTSGGRDTQYF
-	TRBV15	14	TRBJ1-2	-	TGTGCCACCAGCAGCCGTGGGGGGAACTATGGCTACACCTTC	CATSSRGGNYGYTF
-	TRBV6-1	11	TRBJ1-2	-	TGTGCCAGCGGGAGGGAGAATGGCTACACCTTC	CASGRENGYTF
-	TRBV9	15	TRBJ2-2	-	TGTGCCAGCAGCGTAGAACAGATTAACACCGGGGAGCTGTTTTTT	CASSVEQINTGELFF
-	TRBV5-3	13	TRBJ1-6	-	TGTGCCAGAAGCCCTCGGAGGGACGGTCCCCTCCACTTT	CARSPRRDGPLHF
few	TRBV10-3	15	TRBJ1-2	TRBD1	TGTGCCATCAGTGAGCCTGGACAGGGGGCATATGGCTACACCTTC	CAISEPGQGAYGYTF